This TCR beta chain originates from a study of neurological immune-mediated disorders. This CDR3 is built from 14 residues. CDR1 LGHDT and CDR2 YNNKEL come from the germline V gene (reference sequence). TCRdb reprocessed the 5' RACE reads with MiXCR, giving one entry per CDR3 protein. The repertoire holds some 65,000 distinct CDR3 sequences, around 4% seen once, with approximately 2.7% in the top ten. A few counts support this clonotype. A junction end diverges from the germline sequence, so it may reflect a read error. This sequence originates from a man between 50 and 59 years old with multiple sclerosis. Sequencing input: PBMCs. The chain couples TRBV3-1 to TRBJ1-5; D call uncertain. CDR3 nucleotides: TGTGCCAGCAGCCCTTGGGGTTCGAATCAGCCCCAGAATTTT. Translation: CASSPWGSNQPQNF.